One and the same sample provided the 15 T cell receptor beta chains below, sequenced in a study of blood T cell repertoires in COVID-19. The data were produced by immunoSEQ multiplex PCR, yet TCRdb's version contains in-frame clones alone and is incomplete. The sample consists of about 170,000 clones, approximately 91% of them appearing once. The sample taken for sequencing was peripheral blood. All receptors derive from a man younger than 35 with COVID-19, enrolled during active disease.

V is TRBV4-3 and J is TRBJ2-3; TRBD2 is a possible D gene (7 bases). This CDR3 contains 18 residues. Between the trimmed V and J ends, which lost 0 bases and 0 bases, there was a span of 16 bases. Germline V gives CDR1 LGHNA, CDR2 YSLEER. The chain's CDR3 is CASSQDWEGGSSTDTQYF. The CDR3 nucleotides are TGCGCCAGCAGCCAAGATTGGGAGGGGGGATCTAGCACAGATACGCAGTATTTT.

The CDR3 region has the DNA TGTGCCAGCAGTTTCCAAGACACCTACGAGCAGTACTTC. Encoded protein: CASSFQDTYEQYF. J is TRBJ2-7 and V is TRBV6-2 or TRBV6-3; no firm D call. The V and J ends lost 4 bases and 2 bases respectively, with 9 bases between them. Germline loops: CDR1 MNHEY, CDR2 SVGEGT. CDR3 length equals 13 residues.

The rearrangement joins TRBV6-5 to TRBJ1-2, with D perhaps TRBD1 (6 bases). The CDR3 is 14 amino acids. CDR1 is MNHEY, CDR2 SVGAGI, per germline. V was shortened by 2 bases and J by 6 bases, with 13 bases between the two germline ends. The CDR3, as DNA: TGTGCCAGCAGTTACGGTCGGGGGGCCGATGGCTACACCTTC. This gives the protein CASSYGRGADGYTF.

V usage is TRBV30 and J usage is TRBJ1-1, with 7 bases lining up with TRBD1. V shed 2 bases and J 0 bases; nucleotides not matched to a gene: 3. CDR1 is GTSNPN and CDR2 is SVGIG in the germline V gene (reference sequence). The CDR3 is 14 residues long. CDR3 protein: CAWSRDRLNTEAFF. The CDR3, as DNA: TGTGCCTGGAGTAGGGACAGACTGAACACTGAAGCTTTCTTT.

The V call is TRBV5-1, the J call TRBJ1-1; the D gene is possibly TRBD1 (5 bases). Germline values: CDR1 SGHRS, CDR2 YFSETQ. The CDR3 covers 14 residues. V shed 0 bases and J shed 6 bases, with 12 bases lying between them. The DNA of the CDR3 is TGCGCCAGCAGCTTGGAGGCAGGGCTCCCTGAAGCTTTCTTT. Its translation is CASSLEAGLPEAFF.

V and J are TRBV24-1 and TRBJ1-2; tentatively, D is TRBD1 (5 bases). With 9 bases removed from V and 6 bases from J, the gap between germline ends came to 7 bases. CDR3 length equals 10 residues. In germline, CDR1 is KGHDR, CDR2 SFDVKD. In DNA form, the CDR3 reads TGTGCCACCGGGGGGAATGGCTACACCTTC. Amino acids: CATGGNGYTF.

The CDR3 bases are TGTGCCAGTTCCTTCCCCGGGGACTACCTCACCTACGAGCAGTACTTC. Residues: CASSFPGDYLTYEQYF. The chain carries TRBV2 and TRBJ2-7; 7 bases match TRBD2. Germline CDR1 is SNHLY and CDR2 is FYNNEI. This CDR3 has 16 residues. After removal of 9 bases from V and 2 bases from J, the junction contained 16 bases not matched to a gene. The whole variable domain, filled in from reference TRBV2 and TRBJ2-7, reads EPEVTQTPSHQVTQMGQEVILRCVPISNHLYFYWYRQILGQKVEFLVSFYNNEISEKSEIFDDQFSVERPDGSNFTLKIRSTKLEDSAMYFCASSFPGDYLTYEQYFGPGTRLTVT.

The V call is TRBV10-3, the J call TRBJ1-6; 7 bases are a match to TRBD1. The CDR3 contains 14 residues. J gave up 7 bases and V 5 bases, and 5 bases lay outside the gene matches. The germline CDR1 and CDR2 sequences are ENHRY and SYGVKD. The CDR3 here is CAISPGTENSPLHF. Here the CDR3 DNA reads TGTGCCATCAGTCCCGGGACAGAGAATTCACCCCTCCACTTT.

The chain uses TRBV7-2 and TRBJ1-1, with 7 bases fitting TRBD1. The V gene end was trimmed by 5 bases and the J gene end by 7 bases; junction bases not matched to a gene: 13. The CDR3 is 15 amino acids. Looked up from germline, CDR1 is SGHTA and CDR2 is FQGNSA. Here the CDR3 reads CASSVVGRGRGEAFF. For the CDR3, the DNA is TGTGCCAGCAGCGTCGTAGGTAGGGGGCGAGGTGAAGCTTTCTTT.

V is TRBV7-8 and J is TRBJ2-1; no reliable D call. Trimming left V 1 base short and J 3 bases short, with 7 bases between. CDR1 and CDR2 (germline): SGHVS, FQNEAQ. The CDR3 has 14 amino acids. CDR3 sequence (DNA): TGTGCCAGCAGCTTAGTCCGCGGCTACAATGAGCAGTTCTTC. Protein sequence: CASSLVRGYNEQFF.

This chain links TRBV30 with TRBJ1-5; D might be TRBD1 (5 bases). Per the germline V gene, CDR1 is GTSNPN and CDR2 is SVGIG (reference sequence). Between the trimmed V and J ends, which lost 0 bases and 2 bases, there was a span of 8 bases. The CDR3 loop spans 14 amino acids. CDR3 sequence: CAWSVMGRNQPQHF. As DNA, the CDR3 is TGTGCCTGGAGTGTGATGGGGCGCAATCAGCCCCAGCATTTT.

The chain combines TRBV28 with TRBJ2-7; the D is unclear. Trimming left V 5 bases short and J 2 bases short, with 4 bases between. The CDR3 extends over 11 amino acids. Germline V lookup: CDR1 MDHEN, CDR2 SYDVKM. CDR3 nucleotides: TGTGCCAGCAGTCAGACCTACGAGCAGTACTTC. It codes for CASSQTYEQYF.

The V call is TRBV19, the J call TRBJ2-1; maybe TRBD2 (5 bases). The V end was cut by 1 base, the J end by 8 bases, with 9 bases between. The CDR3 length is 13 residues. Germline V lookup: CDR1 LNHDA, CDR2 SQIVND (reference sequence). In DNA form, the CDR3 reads TGTGCCAGTAGTATAGTTCCTAGCTATGAGCAGTTCTTC. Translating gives CASSIVPSYEQFF.

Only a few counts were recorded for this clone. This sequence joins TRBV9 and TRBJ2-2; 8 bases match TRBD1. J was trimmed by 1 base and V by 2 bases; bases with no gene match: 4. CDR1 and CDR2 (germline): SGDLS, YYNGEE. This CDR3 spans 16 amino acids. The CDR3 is CASSVRQGMNTGELFF. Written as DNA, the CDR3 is TGTGCCAGCAGCGTCCGACAGGGGATGAACACCGGGGAGCTGTTTTTT. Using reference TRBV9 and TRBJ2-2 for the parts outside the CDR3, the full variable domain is DSGVTQTPKHLITATGQRVTLRCSPRSGDLSVYWYQQSLDQGLQFLIQYYNGEERAKGNILERFSAQQFPDLHSELNLSSLELGDSALYFCASSVRQGMNTGELFFGEGSRLTVL.

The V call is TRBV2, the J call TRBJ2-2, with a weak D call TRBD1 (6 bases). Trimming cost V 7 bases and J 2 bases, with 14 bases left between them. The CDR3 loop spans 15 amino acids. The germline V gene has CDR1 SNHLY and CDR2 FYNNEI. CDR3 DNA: TGTGCCAGCAATACGCAGGGACACAACACCGGGGAGCTGTTTTTT. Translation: CASNTQGHNTGELFF.